This TCR beta chain was retrieved from a study of blood T cell repertoires in COVID-19. TCRdb's copy holds only in-frame clones and misses some; the assay was immunoSEQ multiplex PCR. The data contain under 450,000 clones, just over 90% of them seen just once; the ten biggest clones take up around 0.94%. The germline V gene encodes CDR1 SGHTA and CDR2 FQGNSA. Germline trimming cut 0 bases from V and 4 bases from J; bases unmatched to any gene: 6. The CDR3 covers 16 residues. The sequenced sample consisted of PBMCs or T cells enriched from blood (not recorded which). The sequence was obtained from a woman in her thirties or forties who had been exposed to COVID-19. The V and J genes are TRBV7-2 and TRBJ2-3; TRBD2 matches 8 bases. CDR3 in DNA: TGTGCCAGCAGCTTAGCGAGGCGAGCGGGGGCAGATACGCAGTATTTT. Translating gives CASSLARRAGADTQYF.